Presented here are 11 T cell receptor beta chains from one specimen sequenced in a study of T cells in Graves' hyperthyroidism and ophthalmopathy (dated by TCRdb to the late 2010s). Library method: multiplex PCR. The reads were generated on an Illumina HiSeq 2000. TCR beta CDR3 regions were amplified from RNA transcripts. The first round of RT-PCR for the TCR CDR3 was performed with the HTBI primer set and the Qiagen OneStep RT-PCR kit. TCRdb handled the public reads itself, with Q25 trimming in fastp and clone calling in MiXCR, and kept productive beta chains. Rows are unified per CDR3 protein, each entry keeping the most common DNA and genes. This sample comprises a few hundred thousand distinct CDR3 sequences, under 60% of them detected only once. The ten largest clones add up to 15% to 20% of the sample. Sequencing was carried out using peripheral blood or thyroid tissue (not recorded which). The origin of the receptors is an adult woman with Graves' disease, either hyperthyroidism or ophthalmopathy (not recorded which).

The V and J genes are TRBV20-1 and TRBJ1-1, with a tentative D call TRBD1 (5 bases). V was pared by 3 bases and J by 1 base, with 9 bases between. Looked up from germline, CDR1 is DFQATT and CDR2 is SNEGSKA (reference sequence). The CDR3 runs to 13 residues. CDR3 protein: CSARGLENTEAFF. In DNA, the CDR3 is TGCAGTGCTAGGGGGCTGGAGAACACTGAAGCTTTCTTT.

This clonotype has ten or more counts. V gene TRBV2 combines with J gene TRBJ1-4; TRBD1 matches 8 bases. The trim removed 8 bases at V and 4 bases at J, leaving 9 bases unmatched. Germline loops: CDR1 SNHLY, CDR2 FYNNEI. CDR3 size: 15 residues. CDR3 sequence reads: CASGDRRAYNEKLFF. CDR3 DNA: TGTGCCAGCGGGGACAGGCGAGCCTATAATGAAAAACTGTTTTTT.

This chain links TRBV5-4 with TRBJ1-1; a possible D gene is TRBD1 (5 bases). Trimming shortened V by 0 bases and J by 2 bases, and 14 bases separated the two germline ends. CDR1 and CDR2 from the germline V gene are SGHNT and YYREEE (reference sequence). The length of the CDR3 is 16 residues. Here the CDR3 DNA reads TGTGCCAGCAGCTTGGGGGGGGTCAGGGTAAACACTGAAGCTTTCTTT. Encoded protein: CASSLGGVRVNTEAFF.

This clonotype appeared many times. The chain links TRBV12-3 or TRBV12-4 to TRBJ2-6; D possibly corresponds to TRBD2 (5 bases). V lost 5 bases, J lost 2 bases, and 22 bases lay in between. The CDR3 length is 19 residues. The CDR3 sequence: CASSLPVELGGPGANVLTF. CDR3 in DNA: TGTGCCAGCAGTCTGCCTGTAGAGCTAGGCGGGCCTGGGGCCAACGTCCTGACTTTC.

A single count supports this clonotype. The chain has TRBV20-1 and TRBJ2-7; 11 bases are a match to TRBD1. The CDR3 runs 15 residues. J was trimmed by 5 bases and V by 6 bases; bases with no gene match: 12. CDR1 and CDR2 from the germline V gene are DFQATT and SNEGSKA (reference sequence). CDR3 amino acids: CSASSVRDRGNEQYF. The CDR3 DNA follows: TGCAGTGCCAGCAGTGTACGGGACAGGGGGAACGAGCAGTACTTC.

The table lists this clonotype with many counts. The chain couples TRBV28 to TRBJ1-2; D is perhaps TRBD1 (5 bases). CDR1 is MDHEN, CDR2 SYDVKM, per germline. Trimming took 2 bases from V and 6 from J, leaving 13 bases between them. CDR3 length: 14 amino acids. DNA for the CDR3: TGTGCCAGCAGTTTAAGTGGGGGAAGCGATGGCTACACCTTC. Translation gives CASSLSGGSDGYTF.

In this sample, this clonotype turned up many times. The chain's CDR3 is CASSLRVTEAFF. The CDR3 DNA reads TGTGCCAGCAGCTTAAGGGTCACTGAAGCTTTCTTT. The chain employs TRBV7-9 and TRBJ1-1; D is uncertain. Germline V lookup: CDR1 SEHNR, CDR2 FQNEAQ (reference sequence). V lost 2 bases to trimming and J lost 4 bases, with 5 bases between them. The CDR3 length is 12 residues.

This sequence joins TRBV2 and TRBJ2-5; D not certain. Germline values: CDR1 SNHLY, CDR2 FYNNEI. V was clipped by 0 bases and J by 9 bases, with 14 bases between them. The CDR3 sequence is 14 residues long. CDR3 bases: TGTGCCAGCAGTGAAGCGCTGGGCAGCAGAGCCCAGTACTTC. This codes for CASSEALGSRAQYF.

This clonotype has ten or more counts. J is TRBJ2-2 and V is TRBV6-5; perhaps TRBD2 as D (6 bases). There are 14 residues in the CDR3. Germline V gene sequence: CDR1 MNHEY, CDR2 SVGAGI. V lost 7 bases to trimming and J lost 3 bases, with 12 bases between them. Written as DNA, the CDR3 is TGTGCCAGCACGTCGGGGGAGCACACCGGGGAGCTGTTTTTT. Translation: CASTSGEHTGELFF.

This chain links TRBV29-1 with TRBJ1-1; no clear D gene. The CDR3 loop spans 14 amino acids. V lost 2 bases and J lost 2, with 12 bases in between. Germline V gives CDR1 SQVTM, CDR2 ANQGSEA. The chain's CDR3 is CSVEKAGRNTEAFF. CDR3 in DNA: TGCAGCGTTGAAAAGGCAGGACGTAACACTGAAGCTTTCTTT.

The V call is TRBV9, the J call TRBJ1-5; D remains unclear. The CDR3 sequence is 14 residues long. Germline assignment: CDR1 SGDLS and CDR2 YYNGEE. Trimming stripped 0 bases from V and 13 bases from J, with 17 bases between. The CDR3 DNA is TGTGCCAGCAGCGTAGAACCAGGATTTCAGACACAGCATTTT. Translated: CASSVEPGFQTQHF.